This T cell receptor (beta chain) was captured in a study of identifying expanded T cells in peripheral blood. As concerns this clone: Its antigen is not identified.

Study-level results: Variance in clone template counts between approximately two-week samples significantly increased with total template count across all healthy donors. Over around two and four weeks, about 17 and 20 clones changed, versus around 1.1 between replicates.

Healthy donors had no documented immune events, such as infections, while sampled. CDR1 and CDR2 from the germline V gene are LNHNV and YYDKDF (reference sequence). This CDR3 contains 17 residues. Trimming took 3 bases from V and 2 from J, leaving 17 bases between them. Data came from immunoSEQ multiplex PCR; TCRdb stores just in-frame clones and leaves some out. The profile shows fewer than 85,000 clones, approximately 84% of them singletons. This chain connects TRBV15 to TRBJ2-1; no firm D call. The TCR comes from a person aged 18 to 75 in good health. The sample was blood. The chain's CDR3 is CATSSESGAPTYNEQFF. Here the CDR3 DNA reads TGTGCCACCAGCAGCGAATCCGGAGCGCCGACCTACAATGAGCAGTTCTTC.